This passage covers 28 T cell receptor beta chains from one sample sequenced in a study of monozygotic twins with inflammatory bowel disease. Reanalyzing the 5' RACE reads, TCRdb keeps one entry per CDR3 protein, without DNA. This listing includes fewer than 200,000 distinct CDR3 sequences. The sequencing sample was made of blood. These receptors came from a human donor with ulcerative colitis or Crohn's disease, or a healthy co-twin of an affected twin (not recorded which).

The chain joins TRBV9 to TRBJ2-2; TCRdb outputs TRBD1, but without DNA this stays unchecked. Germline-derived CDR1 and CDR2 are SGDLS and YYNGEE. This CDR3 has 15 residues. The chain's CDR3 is CASSDRGDSTGELFF.

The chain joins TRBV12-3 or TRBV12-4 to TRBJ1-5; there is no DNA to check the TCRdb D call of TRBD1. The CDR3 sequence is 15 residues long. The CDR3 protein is CASSIPGNRGRPQHF.

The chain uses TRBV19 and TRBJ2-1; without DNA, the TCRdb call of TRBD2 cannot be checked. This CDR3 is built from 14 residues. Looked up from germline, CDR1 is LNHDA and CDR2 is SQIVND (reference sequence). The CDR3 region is CASRASGSINEQFF. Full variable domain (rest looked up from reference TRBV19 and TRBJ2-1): DGGITQSPKYLFRKEGQNVTLSCEQNLNHDAMYWYRQDPGQGLRLIYYSQIVNDFQKGDIAEGYSVSREKKESFPLTVTSAQKNPTAFYLCASRASGSINEQFFGPGTRLTVL.

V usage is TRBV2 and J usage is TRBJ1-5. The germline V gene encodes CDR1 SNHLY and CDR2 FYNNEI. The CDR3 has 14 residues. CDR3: CASRTSRQSQPQHF.

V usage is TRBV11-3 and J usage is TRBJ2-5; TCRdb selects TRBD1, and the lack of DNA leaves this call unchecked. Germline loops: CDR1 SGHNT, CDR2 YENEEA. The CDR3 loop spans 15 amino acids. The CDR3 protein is CASSLGRGTQETQYF.

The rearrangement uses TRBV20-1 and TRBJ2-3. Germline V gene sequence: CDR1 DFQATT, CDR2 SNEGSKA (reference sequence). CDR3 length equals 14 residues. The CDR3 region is CSAKWQESTDTQYF.

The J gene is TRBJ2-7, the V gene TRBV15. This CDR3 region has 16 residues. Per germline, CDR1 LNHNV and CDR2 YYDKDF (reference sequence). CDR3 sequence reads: CATSRDAVGDSYEQYF.

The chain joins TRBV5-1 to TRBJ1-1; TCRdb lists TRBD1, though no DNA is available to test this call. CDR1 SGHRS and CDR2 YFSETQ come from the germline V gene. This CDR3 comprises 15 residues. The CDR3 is CASSLADRGLTEAFF.

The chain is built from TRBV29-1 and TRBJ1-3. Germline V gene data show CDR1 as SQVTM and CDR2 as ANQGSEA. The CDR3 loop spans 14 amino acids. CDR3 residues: CSVEVVNSGNTIYF.

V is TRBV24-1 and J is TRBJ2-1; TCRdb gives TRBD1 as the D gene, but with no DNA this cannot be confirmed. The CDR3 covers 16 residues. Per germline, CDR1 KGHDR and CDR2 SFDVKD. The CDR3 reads CATSGSGQDTYNEQFF.

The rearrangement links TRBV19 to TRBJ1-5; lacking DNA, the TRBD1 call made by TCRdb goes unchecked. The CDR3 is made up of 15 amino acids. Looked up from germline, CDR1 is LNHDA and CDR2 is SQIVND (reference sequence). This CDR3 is CASIAQGVFNQPQHF.

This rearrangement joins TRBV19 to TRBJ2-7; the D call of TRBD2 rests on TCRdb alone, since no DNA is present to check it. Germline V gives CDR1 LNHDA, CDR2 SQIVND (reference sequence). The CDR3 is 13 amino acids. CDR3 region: CASSNVGRHEQYF.

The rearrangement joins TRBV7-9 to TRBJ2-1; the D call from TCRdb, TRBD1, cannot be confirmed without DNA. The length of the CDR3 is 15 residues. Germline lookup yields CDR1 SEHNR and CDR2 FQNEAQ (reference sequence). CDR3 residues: CASTNLPGQDNEQFF.

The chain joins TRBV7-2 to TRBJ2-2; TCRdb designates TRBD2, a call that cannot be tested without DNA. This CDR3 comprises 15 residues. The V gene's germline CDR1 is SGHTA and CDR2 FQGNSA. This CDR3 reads CASSLDGSGTGELFF.

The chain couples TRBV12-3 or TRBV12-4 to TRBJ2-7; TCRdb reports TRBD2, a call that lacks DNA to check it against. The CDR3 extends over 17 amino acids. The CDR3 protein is CASSLRAGLAGSYEQYF.

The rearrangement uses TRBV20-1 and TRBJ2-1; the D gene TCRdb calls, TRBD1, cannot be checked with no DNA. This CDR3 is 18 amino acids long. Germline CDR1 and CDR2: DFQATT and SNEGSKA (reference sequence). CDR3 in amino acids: CSAIPRGGQGALYNEQFF.

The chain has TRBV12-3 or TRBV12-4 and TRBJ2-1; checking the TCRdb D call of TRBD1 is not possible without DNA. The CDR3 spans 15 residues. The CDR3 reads CASSMGGASYNEQFF.

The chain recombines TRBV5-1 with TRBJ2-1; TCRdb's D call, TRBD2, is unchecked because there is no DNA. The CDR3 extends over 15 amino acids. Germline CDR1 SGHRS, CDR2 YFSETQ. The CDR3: CASSVTGTSANEQFF.

CDR3 amino acids: CASTLRDGHEAFF. The gene calls are TRBV12-3 or TRBV12-4 and TRBJ1-1. This CDR3 has 13 residues.

CDR3 sequence reads: CATSGRVTDTQYF. This chain joins TRBV19 and TRBJ2-3; TCRdb selects TRBD2, and the lack of DNA leaves this call unchecked. In germline, CDR1 is LNHDA, CDR2 SQIVND (reference sequence). The CDR3 loop spans 13 amino acids.

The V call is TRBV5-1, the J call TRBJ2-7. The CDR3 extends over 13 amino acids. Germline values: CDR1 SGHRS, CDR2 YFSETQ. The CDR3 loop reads CASSLGTYDEQYF.

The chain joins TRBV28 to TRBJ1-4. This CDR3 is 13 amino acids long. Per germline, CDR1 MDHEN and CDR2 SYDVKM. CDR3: CASRGGPNEKLFF.

CDR3 protein: CASSLTGYPTDTQYF. This sequence joins TRBV7-2 and TRBJ2-3. The CDR3 length is 15 residues. Per germline, CDR1 SGHTA and CDR2 FQGNSA.

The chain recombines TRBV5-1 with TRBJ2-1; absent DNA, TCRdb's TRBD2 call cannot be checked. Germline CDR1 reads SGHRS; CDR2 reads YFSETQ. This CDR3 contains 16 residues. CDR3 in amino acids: CASSLEGGGLGNEQFF.

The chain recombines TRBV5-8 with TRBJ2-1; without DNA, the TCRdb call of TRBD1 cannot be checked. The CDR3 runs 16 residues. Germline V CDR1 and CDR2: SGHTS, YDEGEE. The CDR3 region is CASSLAARDFYNEQFF.

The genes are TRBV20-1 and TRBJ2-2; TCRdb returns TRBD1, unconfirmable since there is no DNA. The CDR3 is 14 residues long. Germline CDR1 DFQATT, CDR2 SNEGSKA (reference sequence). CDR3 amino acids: CSATGTMNTGELFF.

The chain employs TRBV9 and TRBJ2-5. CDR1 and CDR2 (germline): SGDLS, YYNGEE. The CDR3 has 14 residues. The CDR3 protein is CASSIVGDQETQYF.

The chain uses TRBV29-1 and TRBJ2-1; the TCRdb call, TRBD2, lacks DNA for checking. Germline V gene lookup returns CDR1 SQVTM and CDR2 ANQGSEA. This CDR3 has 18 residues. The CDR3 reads CSVEVPGGTSGRWNEQFF.